What follows are 16 T cell receptor beta chains derived from one specimen sequenced in a study of beta chain features in type 1 diabetes. Every bit of the isolated RNA underwent reverse transcription, so sequencing read expressed TCRB transcripts. Profiled with immunoSEQ multiplex PCR; TCRdb holds only in-frame clones, not every one. The top ten clones hold about 0.6% of a sample with some 370,000 clones, 9.6% of them seen once. Antigens for these TCRs are unknown. Findings and caveats of the study: Significant though moderate, a shortening of TCRB CDR3s appeared in all four CD4+ subsets of Type 1 diabetes patients.

Source material: central memory CD4+ T cells from blood. The source of these receptors is a man aged 25 to 40 with type 1 diabetes.

The V call is TRBV7-8, the J call TRBJ1-1; D unclear. The CDR3 runs to 13 residues. Trimming took 0 bases from V and 5 from J, leaving 7 bases between them. CDR1 and CDR2 (germline): SGHVS, FQNEAQ. CDR3 bases: TGTGCCAGCAGCTTAGCGCAGAGGACTGAAGCTTTCTTT. Translation: CASSLAQRTEAFF.

This clone has a handful of counts. The gene calls are TRBV9 and TRBJ1-3, with D perhaps matching TRBD1 (5 bases). The CDR3 has 17 residues. Trimming shortened V by 2 bases and J by 2 bases, and 17 bases separated the two germline ends. Germline CDR1 and CDR2: SGDLS and YYNGEE. The CDR3 protein is CASSVTPVGGAGNTIYF. The DNA of the CDR3 is TGTGCCAGCAGCGTTACCCCAGTAGGAGGGGCTGGAAACACCATATATTTT.

This clone was recorded at least ten times. The rearrangement joins TRBV6-5 to TRBJ2-7; the match to TRBD1 covers 9 bases. V shed 5 bases, J shed 3 bases, and the junction held 8 bases outside the gene matches. The germline V gene has CDR1 MNHEY and CDR2 SVGAGI. The CDR3 length is 15 residues. The CDR3 sequence: CASSKGQGILYEQYF. The CDR3 DNA reads TGTGCCAGCAGTAAGGGACAGGGAATTCTCTACGAGCAGTACTTC.

The chain employs TRBV4-1 and TRBJ2-3; 9 bases map to TRBD1. This CDR3 has 17 residues. The germline V gene has CDR1 MGHRA and CDR2 YSYEKL. Trimming removed 1 base from V and 1 base from J; junction bases left unmatched: 6. DNA for the CDR3: TGCGCCAGCAGCCAAGGGGGACAGGGACCCCGCACAGATACGCAGTATTTT. This gives the protein CASSQGGQGPRTDTQYF.

Here the CDR3 reads CASSQEVVGWTQYF. As DNA, the CDR3 is TGTGCCAGCAGCCAAGAGGTCGTGGGGTGGACCCAGTACTTC. The J gene is TRBJ2-5, the V gene TRBV4-2; D remains unclear. V was pared by 0 bases and J by 7 bases, with 12 bases between. The CDR3 loop spans 14 amino acids. Germline CDR1 and CDR2: LGHNA and YNFKEQ.

Ten or more counts support this clone. One junction end disagrees with the germline gene, perhaps due to a read error. This chain uses TRBV6-6 with TRBJ1-1; D gene unclear. The CDR3 is made up of 11 amino acids. Per the germline V gene, CDR1 is MNHNY and CDR2 is SVGAGI (reference sequence). DNA for the CDR3: TGTGCCACCAGTTTAATCACTGAAGCTTTCTTT. Amino acids: CATSLITEAFF.

The sample holds many counts of this clone. The chain links TRBV7-9 to TRBJ1-1, with D perhaps matching TRBD1 (5 bases). The CDR3 is made up of 13 amino acids. Germline CDR1 SEHNR, CDR2 FQNEAQ (reference sequence). The germline V and J ends were trimmed by 0 bases and 4 bases, with 6 bases remaining between them. Here the CDR3 reads CASSLAQGTEAFF. The DNA of the CDR3 is TGTGCCAGCAGCTTAGCCCAGGGCACTGAAGCTTTCTTT.

This sequence joins TRBV18 and TRBJ2-5; D remains unclear. V lost 0 bases and J 4 bases, leaving 9 bases between the germline ends. Looked up from germline, CDR1 is KGHSH and CDR2 is LQKENI. This CDR3 comprises 14 residues. CDR3 protein: CASSPPRVRETQYF. The CDR3 DNA is TGTGCCAGCTCACCACCCCGGGTGAGAGAGACCCAGTACTTC.

The chain couples TRBV28 to TRBJ2-7; 12 bases agree with TRBD1. V dropped 5 bases and J dropped 0; count of bases not matched to a gene: 8. CDR1 and CDR2 from the germline V gene are MDHEN and SYDVKM. The CDR3 has 17 amino acids. The CDR3 spells CASSTTGTGGTSYEQYF. In DNA form, the CDR3 reads TGTGCCAGCAGTACGACCGGGACAGGGGGCACCTCCTACGAGCAGTACTTC.

This clone turned up a few times. The chain carries TRBV11-2 and TRBJ2-5, with D possibly being TRBD1 (7 bases). CDR3 length: 13 amino acids. Trimming pared 4 bases from V and 5 bases from J, leaving 11 bases between. Germline V lookup: CDR1 SGHAT, CDR2 FQNNGV. CDR3 bases: TGTGCCAGCAGCTCGCAGGGGGGCGAGACCCAGTACTTC. This codes for CASSSQGGETQYF.

The chain employs TRBV5-4 and TRBJ2-7, with 10 bases lining up with TRBD2. The J segment lost 3 bases and the V segment lost 0 bases, leaving 3 bases of the junction unmatched. The CDR3 has 15 residues. The germline gives CDR1 SGHNT, CDR2 YYREEE (reference sequence). Here the CDR3 DNA reads TGTGCCAGCAGCTTGGCACTAGCGGGAAACTACGAGCAGTACTTC. Encoded protein: CASSLALAGNYEQYF.

V and J are TRBV2 and TRBJ2-3, with a weak D call TRBD1 (5 bases). This CDR3 has 13 amino acids. Deletions cut 8 bases from V and 1 base from J, with 10 bases between. Germline values: CDR1 SNHLY, CDR2 FYNNEI. CDR3 nucleotides: TGTGCCAGCGGGGCGGTTGGCACAGATACGCAGTATTTT. Protein product: CASGAVGTDTQYF.

The J gene is TRBJ2-4, the V gene TRBV4-2, with 7 bases that match TRBD2. The CDR3 length is 16 residues. Germline assignment: CDR1 LGHNA and CDR2 YNFKEQ. V shed 2 bases, J shed 0 bases, and the junction held 4 bases outside the gene matches. The CDR3 spells CASSQLADLAKNIQYF. In nucleotides, the CDR3 is TGTGCCAGCAGCCAACTAGCGGACCTAGCCAAAAACATTCAGTACTTC.

The chain is built from TRBV29-1 and TRBJ1-1; D not certain. This CDR3 has 14 amino acids. The germline gives CDR1 SQVTM, CDR2 ANQGSEA. The V and J ends lost 7 bases and 2 bases respectively, with 17 bases between them. The CDR3 region is CSATLSTDNTEAFF. CDR3 nucleotides: TGCAGCGCGACTCTATCGACGGACAACACTGAAGCTTTCTTT. The whole variable domain, filled in from reference TRBV29-1 and TRBJ1-1, reads SAVISQKPSRDICQRGTSLTIQCQVDSQVTMMFWYRQQPGQSLTLIATANQGSEATYESGFVIDKFPISRPNLTFSTLTVSNMSPEDSSIYLCSATLSTDNTEAFFGQGTRLTVV.

This clone was found a few times. This chain joins TRBV28 and TRBJ2-7, with D unresolved. Germline values: CDR1 MDHEN, CDR2 SYDVKM. V lost 3 bases, J lost 7 bases, and 10 bases lay in between. The CDR3 covers 12 residues. CDR3 region: CASSLGLGEQYF. Here the CDR3 DNA reads TGTGCCAGCAGTTTGGGGTTAGGTGAGCAGTACTTC.

In its sample, this clone was seen a few times. The DNA for the CDR3 is TGTGCCAGCAGAAGGGGCGGGACAGGATACAATGAGCAGTTCTTC. Its translation is CASRRGGTGYNEQFF. The chain has TRBV6-1 and TRBJ2-1; 8 nucleotides align to TRBD1. Germline V gene lookup returns CDR1 MNHNS and CDR2 SASEGT. CDR3 size: 15 residues. Losses at the gene ends were 6 bases for V and 4 bases for J; bases not matched to a gene: 8.